This T cell receptor beta chain derives from a study of memory B cells and T cells in multiple sclerosis. This CDR3 contains 16 residues. The V and J ends lost 4 bases and 1 base, in that order; junction bases with no gene match: 6. CDR1 is SEHNR and CDR2 is FQNEAQ in the germline V gene (reference sequence). To note about this clone: Its antigen is unidentified.

After stimulus-free culture, autoproliferating CFSE-dim and non-proliferating CFSE-high T cells were sequenced separately. Cultures began with roughly 5.4x10^7 CFSE-labeled PBMCs, unstimulated for six to seven days, with replicate wells pooled. PBMCs were labeled with 0.45 to 0.6 uM CFSE and cultured without exogenous stimuli. Measured with immunoSEQ multiplex PCR; TCRdb has only the in-frame clones, and not every one. The repertoire consists of roughly 45,000 clones, with approximately 80% occurring once and the leading ten covering 0.9% to 1.4%. Study-wide findings and caveats: Shared clonotype counts depended on differing compartment clone-set sizes and were normalized.

The gene calls are TRBV7-9 and TRBJ1-1; 10 bases line up with TRBD1. This clonotype was sampled from a human donor with multiple sclerosis. Material: PBMCs from blood kept in culture. The CDR3 protein is CASSSAGTGANTEAFF. The CDR3 DNA sequence: TGTGCCAGCAGCTCGGCCGGGACAGGGGCGAACACTGAAGCTTTCTTT.